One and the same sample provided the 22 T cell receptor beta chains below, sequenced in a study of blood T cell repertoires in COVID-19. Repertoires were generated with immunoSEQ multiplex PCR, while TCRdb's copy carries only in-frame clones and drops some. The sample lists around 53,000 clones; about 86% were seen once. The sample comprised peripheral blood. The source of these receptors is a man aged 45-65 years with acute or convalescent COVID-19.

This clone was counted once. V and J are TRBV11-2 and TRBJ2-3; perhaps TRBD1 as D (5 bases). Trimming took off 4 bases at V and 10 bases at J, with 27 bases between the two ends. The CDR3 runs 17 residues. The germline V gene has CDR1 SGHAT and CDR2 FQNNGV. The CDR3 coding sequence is TGTGCCAGCAGCTATAACAGCCCCAGGGAAATGGCAGAGGCGCAGTATTTT. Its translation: CASSYNSPREMAEAQYF.

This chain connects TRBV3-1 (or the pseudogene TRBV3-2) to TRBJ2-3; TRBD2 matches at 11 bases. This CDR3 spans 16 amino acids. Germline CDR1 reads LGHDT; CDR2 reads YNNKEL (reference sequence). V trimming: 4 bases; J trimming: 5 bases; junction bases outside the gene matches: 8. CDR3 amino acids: CASSPLAGGRGDTQYF. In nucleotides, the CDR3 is TGTGCCAGCAGCCCTTTAGCGGGGGGGCGGGGAGATACGCAGTATTTT.

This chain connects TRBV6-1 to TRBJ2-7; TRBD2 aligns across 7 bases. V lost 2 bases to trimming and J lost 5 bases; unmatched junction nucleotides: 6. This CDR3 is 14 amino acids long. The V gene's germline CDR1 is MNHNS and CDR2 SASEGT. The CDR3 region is CASSETAGVDEQYF. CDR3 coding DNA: TGTGCCAGCAGTGAAACTGCGGGGGTGGACGAGCAGTACTTC.

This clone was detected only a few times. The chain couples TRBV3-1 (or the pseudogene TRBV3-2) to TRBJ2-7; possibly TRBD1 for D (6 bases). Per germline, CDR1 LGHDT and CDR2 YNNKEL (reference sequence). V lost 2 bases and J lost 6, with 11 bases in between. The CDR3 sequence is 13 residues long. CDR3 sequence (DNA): TGTGCCAGCAGCCAAATAGGGGGACGCGAGCAGTACTTC. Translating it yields CASSQIGGREQYF.

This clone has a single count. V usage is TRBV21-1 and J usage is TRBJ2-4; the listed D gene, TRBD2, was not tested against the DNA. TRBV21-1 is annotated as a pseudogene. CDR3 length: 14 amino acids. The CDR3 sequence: CASSTRLAMYIQYF. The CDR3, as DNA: TGTGCCAGCAGCACAAGACTAGCGATGTACATTCAGTACTTC.

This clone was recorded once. CDR3 DNA: TGTGCCAGCAGCTACTTTAGACCGGGACAGTCTTTGAACACTGAAGCTTTCTTT. This codes for CASSYFRPGQSLNTEAFF. This sequence joins TRBV5-6 and TRBJ1-1, with 7 bases lining up with TRBD1. The germline V gene encodes CDR1 SGHDT and CDR2 YYEEEE. V lost 3 bases to trimming and J lost 0 bases; unmatched junction nucleotides: 14. The CDR3 totals 18 residues.

The CDR3, as DNA: TGTGCCAGCAGCCAAATACCCTCTACAGGGTACGGTGAAGCTTTCTTT. The encoded protein is CASSQIPSTGYGEAFF. The V and J genes are TRBV3-1 (or the pseudogene TRBV3-2) and TRBJ1-1; D perhaps matches TRBD1 (6 bases). V was cut by 2 bases and J by 7 bases, with 20 bases left in between. The CDR3 extends over 16 amino acids. In germline, CDR1 is LGHDT, CDR2 YNNKEL (reference sequence).

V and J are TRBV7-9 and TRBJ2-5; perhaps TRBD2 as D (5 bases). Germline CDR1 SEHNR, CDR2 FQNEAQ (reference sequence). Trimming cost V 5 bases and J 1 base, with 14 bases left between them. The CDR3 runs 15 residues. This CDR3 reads CASSPGLSFQETQYF. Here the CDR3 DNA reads TGTGCCAGCAGCCCAGGACTGAGCTTCCAAGAGACCCAGTACTTC.

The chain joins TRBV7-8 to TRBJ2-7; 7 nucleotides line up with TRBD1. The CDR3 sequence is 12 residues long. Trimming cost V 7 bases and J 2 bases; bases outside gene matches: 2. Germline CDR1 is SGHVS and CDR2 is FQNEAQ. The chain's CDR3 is CASTGQTYEQYF. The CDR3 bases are TGTGCCAGCACGGGACAGACCTACGAGCAGTACTTC.

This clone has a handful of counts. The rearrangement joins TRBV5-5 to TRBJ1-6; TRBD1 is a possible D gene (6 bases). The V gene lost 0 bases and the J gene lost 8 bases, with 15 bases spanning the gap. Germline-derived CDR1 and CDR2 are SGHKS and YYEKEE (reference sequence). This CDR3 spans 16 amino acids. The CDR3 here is CASSLGAGVGDSPLHF. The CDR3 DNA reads TGTGCCAGCAGCTTGGGCGCAGGGGTTGGAGATTCACCCCTCCACTTT.

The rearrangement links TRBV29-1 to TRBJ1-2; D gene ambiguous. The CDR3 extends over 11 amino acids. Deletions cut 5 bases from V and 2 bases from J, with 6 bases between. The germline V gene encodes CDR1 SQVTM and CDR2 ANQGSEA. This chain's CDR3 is CSVTVNYGYTF. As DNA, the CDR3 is TGCAGCGTTACAGTGAACTATGGCTACACCTTC.

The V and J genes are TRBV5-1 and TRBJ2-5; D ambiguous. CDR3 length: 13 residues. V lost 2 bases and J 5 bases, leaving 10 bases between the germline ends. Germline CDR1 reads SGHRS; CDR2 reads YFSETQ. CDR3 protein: CASSFNFRETQYF. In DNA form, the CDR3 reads TGCGCCAGCAGCTTCAACTTTCGGGAGACCCAGTACTTC.

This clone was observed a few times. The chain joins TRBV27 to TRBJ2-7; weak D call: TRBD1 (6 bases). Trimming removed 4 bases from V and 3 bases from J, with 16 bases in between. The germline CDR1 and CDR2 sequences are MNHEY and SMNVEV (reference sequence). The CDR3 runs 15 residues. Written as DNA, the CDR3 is TGTGCCAGCAGTTCCCTCTTGACAGGACTCTACGAGCAGTACTTC. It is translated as CASSSLLTGLYEQYF.

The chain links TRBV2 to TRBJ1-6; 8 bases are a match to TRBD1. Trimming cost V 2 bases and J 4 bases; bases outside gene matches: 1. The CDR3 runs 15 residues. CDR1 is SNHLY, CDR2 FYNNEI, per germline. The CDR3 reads CASSEQGAYNSPLHF. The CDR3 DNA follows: TGTGCCAGCAGTGAACAGGGGGCGTATAATTCACCCCTCCACTTT. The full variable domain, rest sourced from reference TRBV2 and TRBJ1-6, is EPEVTQTPSHQVTQMGQEVILRCVPISNHLYFYWYRQILGQKVEFLVSFYNNEISEKSEIFDDQFSVERPDGSNFTLKIRSTKLEDSAMYFCASSEQGAYNSPLHFGNGTRLTVT.

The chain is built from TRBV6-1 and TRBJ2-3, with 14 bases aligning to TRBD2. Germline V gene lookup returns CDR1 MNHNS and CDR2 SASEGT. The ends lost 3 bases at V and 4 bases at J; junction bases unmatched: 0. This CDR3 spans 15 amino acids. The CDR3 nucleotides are TGTGCCAGCAGTGAGACTAGCGGGGGGGCAGATACGCAGTATTTT. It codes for CASSETSGGADTQYF.

Written as DNA, the CDR3 is TGTGCCAGCAAGCTAGGCTACGAGCAGTACTTC. This gives the protein CASKLGYEQYF. This sequence joins TRBV27 and TRBJ2-7; D unresolved. The CDR3 length is 11 residues. The germline CDR1 and CDR2 sequences are MNHEY and SMNVEV (reference sequence). V dropped 7 bases and J dropped 3 bases, with 7 bases sitting between them.

The CDR3 protein is CASSTWTSGRPYNEQFF. CDR3 DNA sequence: TGTGCCAGTAGTACCTGGACTAGCGGGAGGCCCTACAATGAGCAGTTCTTC. The chain recombines TRBV19 with TRBJ2-1; TRBD2 matches 14 bases. Germline loops: CDR1 LNHDA, CDR2 SQIVND (reference sequence). Trimming took 4 bases from V and 2 from J; bases not matched to a gene: 4. The CDR3 runs 17 residues.

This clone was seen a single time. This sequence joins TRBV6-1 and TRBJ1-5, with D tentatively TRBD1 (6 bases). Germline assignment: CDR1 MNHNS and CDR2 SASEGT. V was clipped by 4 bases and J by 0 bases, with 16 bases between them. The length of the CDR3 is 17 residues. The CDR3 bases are TGTGCCAGCAGTGCCCACAGGGCTTTAACTAGCAATCAGCCCCAGCATTTT. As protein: CASSAHRALTSNQPQHF.

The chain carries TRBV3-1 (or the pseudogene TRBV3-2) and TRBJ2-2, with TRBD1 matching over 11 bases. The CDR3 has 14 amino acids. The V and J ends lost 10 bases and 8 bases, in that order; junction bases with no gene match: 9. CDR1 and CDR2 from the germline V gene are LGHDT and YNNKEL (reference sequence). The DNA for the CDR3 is TGTGCCACTACGGGACAGGGGGGAGTAGGGGAGCTGTTTTTT. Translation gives CATTGQGGVGELFF.

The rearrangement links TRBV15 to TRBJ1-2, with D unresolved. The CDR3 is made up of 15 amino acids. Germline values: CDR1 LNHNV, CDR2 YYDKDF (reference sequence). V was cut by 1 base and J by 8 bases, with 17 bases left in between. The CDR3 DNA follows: TGTGCCACCAGCAGAGTAGGCCAGGAAAGAGGGGGCTACACCTTC. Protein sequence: CATSRVGQERGGYTF.

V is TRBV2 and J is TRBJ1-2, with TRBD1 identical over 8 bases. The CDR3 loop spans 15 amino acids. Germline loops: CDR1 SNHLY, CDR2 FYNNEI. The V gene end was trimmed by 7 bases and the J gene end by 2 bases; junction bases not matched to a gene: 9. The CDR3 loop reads CASKGRGPVNYGYTF. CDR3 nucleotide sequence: TGTGCCAGCAAGGGCAGGGGGCCTGTCAACTATGGCTACACCTTC.

The CDR3 DNA is TGTGCCAGCAGTTTGACAGGGACCTACGAGCAGTACTTC. Translating it yields CASSLTGTYEQYF. The rearrangement links TRBV27 to TRBJ2-7, with 7 bases matching TRBD1. This CDR3 comprises 13 residues. Germline values: CDR1 MNHEY, CDR2 SMNVEV (reference sequence). J gave up 2 bases and V 3 bases, and 1 base lay outside the gene matches.